The clone carrying this T cell receptor beta chain occurred many times. Time point: sample taken at primary tumor resection. The sequenced material consisted of unsorted whole RNA from tumor, nontumor lung or frozen PBMC. The data stem from a study of spatial heterogeneity in lung cancer. Study context: In raw reads, more than nine appearances on average were recorded for each unique TCR and UMI combination.

Each CDR3 protein gets one entry after TCRdb re-called the 5' RACE reads with MiXCR. The table shows about 5,500 distinct CDR3 sequences, with 9.5% to 15% occurring only once. The germline V gene encodes CDR1 SGHNT and CDR2 YENEEA. V was pared by 7 bases and J by 7 bases, with 6 bases of the junction left unmatched. The CDR3 spans 14 residues. The chain uses TRBV11-3 and TRBJ2-1, with 11 bases that match TRBD2. The TCR was taken from a male donor with early-stage non-small cell lung cancer. The sequencing used normal lung tissue next to the tumor, collected at surgery. This CDR3 is CASKLAGVGNEQFF. In DNA, the CDR3 is TGTGCCAGCAAACTAGCGGGAGTGGGTAATGAGCAGTTCTTC. Variable domain in full (rest from reference TRBV11-3 and TRBJ2-1): EAGVVQSPRYKIIEKKQPVAFWCNPISGHNTLYWYLQNLGQGPELLIRYENEEAVDDSQLPKDRFSAERLKGVDSTLKIQPAELGDSAVYLCASKLAGVGNEQFFGPGTRLTVL.